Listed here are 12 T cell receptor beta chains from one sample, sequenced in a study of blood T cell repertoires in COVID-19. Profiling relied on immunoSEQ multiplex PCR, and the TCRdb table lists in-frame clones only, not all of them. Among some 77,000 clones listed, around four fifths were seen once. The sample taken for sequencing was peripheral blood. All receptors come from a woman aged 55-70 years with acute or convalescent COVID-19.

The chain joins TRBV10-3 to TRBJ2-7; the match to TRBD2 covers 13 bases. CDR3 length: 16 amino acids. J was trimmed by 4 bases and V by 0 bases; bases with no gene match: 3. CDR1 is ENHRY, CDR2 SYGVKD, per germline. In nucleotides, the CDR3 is TGTGCCATCAGTGAGTCCGGGACTAGCGGGATATACGAGCAGTACTTC. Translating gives CAISESGTSGIYEQYF.

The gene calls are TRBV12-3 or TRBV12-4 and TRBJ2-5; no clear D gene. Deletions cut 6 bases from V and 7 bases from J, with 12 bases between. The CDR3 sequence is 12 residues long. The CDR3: CASRKASGTQYF. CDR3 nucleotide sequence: TGTGCCAGCAGAAAAGCAAGTGGGACCCAGTACTTC.

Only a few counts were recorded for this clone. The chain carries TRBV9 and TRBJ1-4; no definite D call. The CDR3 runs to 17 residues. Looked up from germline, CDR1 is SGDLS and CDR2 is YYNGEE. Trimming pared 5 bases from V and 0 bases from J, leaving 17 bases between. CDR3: CASSSSPSQATNEKLFF. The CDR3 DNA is TGTGCCAGCAGTTCTTCCCCTTCACAAGCAACTAATGAAAAACTGTTTTTT.

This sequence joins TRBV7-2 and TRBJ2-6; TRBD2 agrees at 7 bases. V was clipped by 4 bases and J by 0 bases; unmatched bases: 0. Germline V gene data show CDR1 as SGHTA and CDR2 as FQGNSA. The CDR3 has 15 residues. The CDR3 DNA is TGTGCCAGCAGCTCGGGGGGCTCTGGGGCCAACGTCCTGACTTTC. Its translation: CASSSGGSGANVLTF.

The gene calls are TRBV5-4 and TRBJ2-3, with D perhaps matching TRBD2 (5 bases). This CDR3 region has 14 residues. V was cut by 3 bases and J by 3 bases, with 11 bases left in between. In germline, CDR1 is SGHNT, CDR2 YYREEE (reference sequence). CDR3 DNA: TGTGCCAGCAGCTCAACGGGGTCAACAGATACGCAGTATTTT. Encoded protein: CASSSTGSTDTQYF. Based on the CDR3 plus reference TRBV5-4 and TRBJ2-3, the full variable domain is ETGVTQSPTHLIKTRGQQVTLRCSSQSGHNTVSWYQQALGQGPQFIFQYYREEENGRGNFPPRFSGLQFPNYSSELNVNALELDDSALYLCASSSTGSTDTQYFGPGTRLTVL.

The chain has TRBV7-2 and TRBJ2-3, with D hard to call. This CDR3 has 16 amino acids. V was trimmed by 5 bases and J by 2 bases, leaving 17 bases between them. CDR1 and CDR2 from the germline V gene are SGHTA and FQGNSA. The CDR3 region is CASSLSSVPFTDTQYF. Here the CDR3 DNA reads TGTGCCAGCAGCCTCTCCAGCGTCCCCTTCACAGATACGCAGTATTTT.

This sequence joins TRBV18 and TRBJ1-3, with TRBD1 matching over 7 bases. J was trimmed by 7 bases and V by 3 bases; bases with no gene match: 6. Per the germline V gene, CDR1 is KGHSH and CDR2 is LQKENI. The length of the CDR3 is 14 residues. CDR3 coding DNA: TGTGCCAGCTCACCGGCAGGGGGACACAACACCATATATTTT. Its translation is CASSPAGGHNTIYF.

The CDR3 DNA reads TGTGCCAGCAGTACCCCGGGACAGGGATCACCCCTCCACTTT. This gives the protein CASSTPGQGSPLHF. The chain joins TRBV27 to TRBJ1-6; the match to TRBD1 covers 9 bases. The germline CDR1 and CDR2 sequences are MNHEY and SMNVEV (reference sequence). Germline trimming cut 5 bases from V and 10 bases from J; bases unmatched to any gene: 6. CDR3 size: 14 residues.

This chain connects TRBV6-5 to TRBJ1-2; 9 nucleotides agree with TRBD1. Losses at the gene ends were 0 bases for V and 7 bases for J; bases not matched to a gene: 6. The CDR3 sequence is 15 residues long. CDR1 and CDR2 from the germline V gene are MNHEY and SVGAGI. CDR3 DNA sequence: TGTGCCAGCAGTTACTCGGGGACAGGGCACGCTGGCTACACCTTC. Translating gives CASSYSGTGHAGYTF.

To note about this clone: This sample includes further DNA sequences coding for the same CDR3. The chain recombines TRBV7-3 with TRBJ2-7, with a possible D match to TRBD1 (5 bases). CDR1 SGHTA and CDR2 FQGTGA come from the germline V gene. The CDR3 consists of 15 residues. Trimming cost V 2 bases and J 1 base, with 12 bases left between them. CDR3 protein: CASSLGAGISYEQYF. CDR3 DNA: TGTGCCAGCAGCTTAGGTGCAGGGATTTCCTACGAGCAGTACTTC.

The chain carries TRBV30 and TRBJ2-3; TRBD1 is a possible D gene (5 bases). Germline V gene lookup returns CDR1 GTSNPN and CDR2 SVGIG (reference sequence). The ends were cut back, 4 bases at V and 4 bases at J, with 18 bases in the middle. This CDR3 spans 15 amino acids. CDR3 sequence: CAWTLWTSRADTQYF. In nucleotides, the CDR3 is TGTGCCTGGACCCTGTGGACAAGTCGGGCAGATACGCAGTATTTT. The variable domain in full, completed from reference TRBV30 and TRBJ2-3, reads SQTIHQWPATLVQPVGSPLSLECTVEGTSNPNLYWYRQAAGRGLQLLFYSVGIGQISSEVPQNLSASRPQDRQFILSSKKLLLSDSGFYLCAWTLWTSRADTQYFGPGTRLTVL.

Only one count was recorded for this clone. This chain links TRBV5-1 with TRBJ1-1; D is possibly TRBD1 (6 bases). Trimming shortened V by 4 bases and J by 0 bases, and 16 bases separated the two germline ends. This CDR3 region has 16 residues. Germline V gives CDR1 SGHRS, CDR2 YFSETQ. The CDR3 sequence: CASSIGDKPMNTEAFF. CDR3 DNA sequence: TGCGCCAGCAGCATAGGGGACAAGCCCATGAACACTGAAGCTTTCTTT.